These T cell receptor beta chains were read from a single sample in a study of T cells in Graves' hyperthyroidism and ophthalmopathy. MiXCR, run by TCRdb on the multiplex PCR reads, gives a single entry per CDR3 protein. The sample includes roughly 180,000 distinct CDR3 sequences, about a sixth of them seen just once. Sequenced input: blood. All receptors come from a woman aged 45 to 65 with Graves' hyperthyroidism. CDR3s include the opening cysteine and the closing phenylalanine or tryptophan. A D gene is named only where the DNA matches it firmly.

V	D	J	CDR3
TRBV20-1	TRBD1	TRBJ1-1	CSAVPGQGSTEAFF
TRBV6-1	.	TRBJ1-1	CASSEVQPEAFF
TRBV19	TRBD1	TRBJ1-1	CASSTGQGSDTEAFF
TRBV4-1	.	TRBJ1-2	CASSQEGSQGQLAGYTF
TRBV6-1	.	TRBJ2-1	CASWGDSQSSYNEQFF
TRBV27	TRBD1	TRBJ1-1	CASSPLTGVITEAFF
TRBV5-1	TRBD1	TRBJ1-6	CASSSGTGGNSPLHF
TRBV3-1	.	TRBJ1-4	CASSPQGRYNEKLFF
TRBV11-2	.	TRBJ1-4	CASSFLGTNEKLFF
TRBV12-3/TRBV12-4	.	TRBJ1-3	CASSLGPSGNTIYF
TRBV20-1	.	TRBJ2-1	CSARPPGDTSSYNEQFF
TRBV6-1	TRBD2	TRBJ2-1	CASSESGGAYNEQFF
TRBV12-3/TRBV12-4	.	TRBJ1-5	CASSFSNPPQPQHF